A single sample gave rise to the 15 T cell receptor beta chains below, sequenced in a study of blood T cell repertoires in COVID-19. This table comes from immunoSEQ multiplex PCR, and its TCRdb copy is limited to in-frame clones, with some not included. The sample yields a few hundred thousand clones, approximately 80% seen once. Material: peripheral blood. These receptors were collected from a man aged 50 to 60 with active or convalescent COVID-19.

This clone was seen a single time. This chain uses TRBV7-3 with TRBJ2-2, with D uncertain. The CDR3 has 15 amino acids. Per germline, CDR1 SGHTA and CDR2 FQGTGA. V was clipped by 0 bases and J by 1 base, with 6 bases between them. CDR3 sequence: CASSLTGMNTGELFF. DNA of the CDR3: TGTGCCAGCAGCTTAACTGGCATGAACACCGGGGAGCTGTTTTTT.

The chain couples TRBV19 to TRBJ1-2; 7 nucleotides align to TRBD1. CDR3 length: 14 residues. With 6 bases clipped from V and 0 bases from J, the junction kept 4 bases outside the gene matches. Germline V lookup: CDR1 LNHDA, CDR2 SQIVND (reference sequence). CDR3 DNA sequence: TGTGCCAGTAGCCAGACAGGGTCTAACTATGGCTACACCTTC. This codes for CASSQTGSNYGYTF.

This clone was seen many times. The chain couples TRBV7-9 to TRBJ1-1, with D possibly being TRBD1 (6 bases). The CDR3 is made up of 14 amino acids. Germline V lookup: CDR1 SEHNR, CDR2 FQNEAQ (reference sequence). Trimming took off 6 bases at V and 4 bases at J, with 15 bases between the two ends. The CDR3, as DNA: TGTGCCAGCAGTTACACAGGGTCTGGCACTGAAGCTTTCTTT. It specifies CASSYTGSGTEAFF.

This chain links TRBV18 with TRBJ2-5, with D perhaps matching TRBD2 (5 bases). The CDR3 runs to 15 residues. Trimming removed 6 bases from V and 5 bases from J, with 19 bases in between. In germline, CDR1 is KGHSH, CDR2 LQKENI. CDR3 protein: CASSPLEGVGETQYF. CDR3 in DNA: TGTGCCAGCTCCCCCCTTGAGGGAGTGGGGGAGACCCAGTACTTC.

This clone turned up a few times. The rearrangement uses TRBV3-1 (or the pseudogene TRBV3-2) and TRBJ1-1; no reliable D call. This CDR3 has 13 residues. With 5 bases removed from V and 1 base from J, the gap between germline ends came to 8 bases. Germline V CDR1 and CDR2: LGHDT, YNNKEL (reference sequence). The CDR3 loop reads CASSGQENTEAFF. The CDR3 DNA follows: TGTGCCAGCAGCGGCCAGGAGAACACTGAAGCTTTCTTT.

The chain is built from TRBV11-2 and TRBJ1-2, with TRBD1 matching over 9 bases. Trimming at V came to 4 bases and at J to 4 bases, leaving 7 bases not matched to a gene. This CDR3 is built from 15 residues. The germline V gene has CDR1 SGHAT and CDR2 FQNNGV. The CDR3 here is CASSSYGTGLYGYTF. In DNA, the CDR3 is TGTGCCAGCAGCTCTTACGGGACAGGGCTCTATGGCTACACCTTC.

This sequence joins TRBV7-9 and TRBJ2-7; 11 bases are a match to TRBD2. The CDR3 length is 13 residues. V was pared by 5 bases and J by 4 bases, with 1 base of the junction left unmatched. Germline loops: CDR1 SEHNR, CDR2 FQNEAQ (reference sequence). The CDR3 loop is CASSPSGRYEQYF. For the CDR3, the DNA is TGTGCCAGCAGCCCTAGCGGGAGGTACGAGCAGTACTTC. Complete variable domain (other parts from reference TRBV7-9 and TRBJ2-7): DTGVSQNPRHKITKRGQNVTFRCDPISEHNRLYWYRQTLGQGPEFLTYFQNEAQLEKSRLLSDRFSAERPKGSFSTLEIQRTEQGDSAMYLCASSPSGRYEQYFGPGTRLTVT.

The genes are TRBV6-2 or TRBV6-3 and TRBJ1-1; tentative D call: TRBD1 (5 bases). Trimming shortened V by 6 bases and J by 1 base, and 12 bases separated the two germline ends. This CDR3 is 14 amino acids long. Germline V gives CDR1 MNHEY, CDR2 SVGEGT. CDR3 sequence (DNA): TGTGCCAGCAGCCGCCTAGGGGAGAACACTGAAGCTTTCTTT. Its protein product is CASSRLGENTEAFF.

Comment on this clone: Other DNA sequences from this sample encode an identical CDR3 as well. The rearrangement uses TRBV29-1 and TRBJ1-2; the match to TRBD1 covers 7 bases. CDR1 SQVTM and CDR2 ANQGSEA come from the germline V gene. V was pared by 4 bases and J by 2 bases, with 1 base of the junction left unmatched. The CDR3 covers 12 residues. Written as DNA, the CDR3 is TGCAGCGTTGGGGGACAGAACTATGGCTACACCTTC. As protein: CSVGGQNYGYTF.

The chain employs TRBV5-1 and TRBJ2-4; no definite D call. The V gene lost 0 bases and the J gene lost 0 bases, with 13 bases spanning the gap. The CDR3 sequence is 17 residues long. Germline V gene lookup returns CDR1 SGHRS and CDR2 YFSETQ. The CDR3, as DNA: TGCGCCAGCAGCTTGGCCTATGGGCCCCTAGCCAAAAACATTCAGTACTTC. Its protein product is CASSLAYGPLAKNIQYF.

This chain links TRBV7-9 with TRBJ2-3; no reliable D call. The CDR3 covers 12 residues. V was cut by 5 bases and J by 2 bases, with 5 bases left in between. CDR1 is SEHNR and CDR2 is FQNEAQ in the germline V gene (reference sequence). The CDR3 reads CASSDFTDTQYF. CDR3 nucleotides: TGTGCCAGCAGCGACTTCACAGATACGCAGTATTTT.

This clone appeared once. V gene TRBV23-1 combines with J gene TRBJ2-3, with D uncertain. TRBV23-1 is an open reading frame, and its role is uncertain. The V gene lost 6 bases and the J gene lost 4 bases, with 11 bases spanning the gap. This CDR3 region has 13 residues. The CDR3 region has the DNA TGCGCCAGCAGAACAATACCCCCAGATACGCAGTATTTT. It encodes CASRTIPPDTQYF.

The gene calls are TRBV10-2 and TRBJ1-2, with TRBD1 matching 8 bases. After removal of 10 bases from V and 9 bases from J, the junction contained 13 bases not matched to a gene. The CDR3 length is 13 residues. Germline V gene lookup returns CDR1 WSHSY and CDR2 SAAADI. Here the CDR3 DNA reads TGCGCCATCCGGACAGGGTCGGTTGGTAGCTACACCTTC. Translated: CAIRTGSVGSYTF.

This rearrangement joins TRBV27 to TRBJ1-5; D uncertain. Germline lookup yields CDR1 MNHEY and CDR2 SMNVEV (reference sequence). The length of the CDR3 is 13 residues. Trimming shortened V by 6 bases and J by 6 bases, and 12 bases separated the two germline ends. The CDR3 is CASSPQSGQPQHF. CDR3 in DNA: TGTGCCAGCAGCCCACAGAGCGGTCAGCCCCAGCATTTT.

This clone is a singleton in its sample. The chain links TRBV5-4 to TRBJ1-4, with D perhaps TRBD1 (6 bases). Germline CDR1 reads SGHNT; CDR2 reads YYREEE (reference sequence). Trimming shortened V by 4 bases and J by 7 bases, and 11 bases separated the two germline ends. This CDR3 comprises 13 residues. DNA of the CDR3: TGTGCCAGCAGCCAAGACAGGAGTGAAAAACTGTTTTTT. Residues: CASSQDRSEKLFF.